This note documents a single T cell receptor beta chain sequence. Assay used: immunoSEQ multiplex PCR; TCRdb lists only in-frame clones, some missing. Among around 500,000 clones, 80% to 90% were seen once, and the ten largest hold roughly 1.7%. This sample was taken from a study of Ad26.COV2.S vaccination and SARS-CoV-2 variants. Study-wide context: Donor got 5x10^10 or 1x10^11 viral particles of Ad26.COV2.S.

The CDR3 spans 15 residues. Germline V CDR1 and CDR2: MGHRA, YSYEKL. Trimming took 4 bases from V and 2 from J; bases not matched to a gene: 5. Treatment described: 19 received Ad26.COV2.S at low or high dose, single or two shots; a few received placebo; per-sample allocation not given. Day 63 after the first injection of vaccine or placebo was the sampling time. V usage is TRBV4-1 and J usage is TRBJ2-5, with 9 bases lining up with TRBD2. Sample: peripheral blood, taken in a trial of Ad26.COV2.S vaccine versus placebo. The clonotype was recovered from a person between 18 and 59 years old who received the Ad26.COV2.S COVID-19 vaccine or a placebo. CDR3: CASSPSSGAQETQYF. CDR3 DNA sequence: TGCGCCAGCAGCCCCTCTAGCGGGGCTCAAGAGACCCAGTACTTC.